This TCR beta chain derives from a study of T cells in Graves' hyperthyroidism and ophthalmopathy. V gave up 2 bases and J gave up 5 bases; unmatched junction bases: 5. The CDR3 is 15 residues long. The TCR beta CDR3 regions underwent amplification using RNA transcripts as the source. HTBI primers were used for first-round RT-PCR of the TCR CDR3. TCRdb re-derived calls from the multiplex PCR reads in MiXCR, one entry per CDR3 protein. The data contain about 360,000 distinct CDR3 sequences, 25% of them singletons. This clonotype was observed at least ten times. The chain has TRBV12-3 or TRBV12-4 and TRBJ2-1; 8 bases fit TRBD1. Sequencing input: blood. The receptor's source is a man in his fifties or sixties with Graves' hyperthyroidism. The CDR3 DNA reads TGTGCCAGCAGTTTACGGACAGGGCGGGACAATGAGCAGTTCTTC. Residues: CASSLRTGRDNEQFF.